This TCR beta chain was retrieved from a study of T cell changes during pregnancy in multiple sclerosis. The CDR3 runs to 11 residues. CDR1 and CDR2 from the germline V gene are SGHRS and YFSETQ. V was pared by 0 bases and J by 9 bases, with 6 bases between. Using immunoSEQ multiplex PCR, the repertoire was profiled, and TCRdb retains in-frame clones only, with some absent. The data hold over 60,000 clones, with around 96% observed a single time. The receptor was isolated from a female donor with multiple sclerosis, enrolled in a pregnancy study. The rearrangement uses TRBV5-1 and TRBJ1-1; D is perhaps TRBD1 (5 bases). The sequences come from CD8+ T cells from peripheral blood mononuclear cells, collected after pregnancy. The CDR3 protein is CASSLGQQAFF. CDR3 sequence (DNA): TGCGCCAGCAGCTTGGGACAGCAAGCTTTCTTT. The entire variable domain, with the rest obtained from reference TRBV5-1 and TRBJ1-1, is as follows: KAGVTQTPRYLIKTRGQQVTLSCSPISGHRSVSWYQQTPGQGLQFLFEYFSETQRNKGNFPGRFSGRQFSNSRSEMNVSTLELGDSALYLCASSLGQQAFFGQGTRLTVV.